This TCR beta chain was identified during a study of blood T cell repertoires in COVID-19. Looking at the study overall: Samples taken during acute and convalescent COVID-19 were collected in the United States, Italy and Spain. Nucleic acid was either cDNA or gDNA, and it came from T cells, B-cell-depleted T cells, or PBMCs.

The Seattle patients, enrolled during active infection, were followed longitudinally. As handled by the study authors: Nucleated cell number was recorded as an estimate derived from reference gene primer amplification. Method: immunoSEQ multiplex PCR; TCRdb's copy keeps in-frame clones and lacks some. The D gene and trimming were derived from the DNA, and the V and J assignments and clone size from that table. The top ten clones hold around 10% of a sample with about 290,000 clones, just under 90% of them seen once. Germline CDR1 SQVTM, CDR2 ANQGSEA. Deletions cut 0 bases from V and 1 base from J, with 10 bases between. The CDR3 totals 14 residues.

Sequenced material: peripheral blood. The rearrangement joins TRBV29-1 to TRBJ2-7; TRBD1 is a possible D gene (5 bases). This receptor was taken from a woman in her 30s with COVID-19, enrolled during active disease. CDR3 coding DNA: TGCAGCGTTGAAGACCACGACAGTTCCTACGAGCAGTACTTC. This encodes CSVEDHDSSYEQYF.